The entry that follows covers one T cell receptor (beta chain) sequence. Its specificity is unknown. The sample originates from a study of identical twins. Findings and caveats of the study: Compared with unrelated sharing, twin-shared out-of-frame alpha sequences had more low-probability sequences. Insertion counts were lower in abundant cord blood beta clonotypes, a trend that memory repertoires did not show. Compared with models, monozygotic twins showed more out-of-frame TCR alpha sharing.

Template switching introduced a universal primer site, and the cDNA bore unique molecular identifiers. TCRdb re-analysed the 5' RACE reads in MiXCR, keeping a single row per CDR3 protein. The sample yields hundreds of thousands of distinct CDR3 sequences, 20% to 25% seen once. These data were also filed under a second study, of T cells expressing NK-cell markers.

Sequencing was performed on CD4+ T cells sorted from blood. The sequence was obtained from a young woman in good health.

In nucleotides, the CDR3 is TGCAGTGCTGCGGGACTAGTCCAAGAGACCCAGTACTTC. As protein: CSAAGLVQETQYF. The V call is TRBV20-1, the J call TRBJ2-5; 8 bases line up with TRBD2. J gave up 1 base and V 5 bases, and 3 bases lay outside the gene matches. The V gene's germline CDR1 is DFQATT and CDR2 SNEGSKA (reference sequence). This CDR3 comprises 13 residues.